This TCR beta chain was recorded in a study of shared clonotypes between healthy human individuals. Study details: A few men and a couple of women, aged 18 to 49, were donors.

The CDR3 length is 15 residues. Trimming shortened V by 4 bases and J by 3 bases, and 16 bases separated the two germline ends. Germline lookup yields CDR1 MDHEN and CDR2 SYDVKM. Produced via immunoSEQ multiplex PCR; TCRdb's table is partial and in-frame only. This table holds roughly 1,000,000 clones, 75% to 85% found once. The source is a man younger than 30 in good health. Some clones in this sample may be carry-over from other donors' samples. The gene calls are TRBV28 and TRBJ2-7, with D perhaps TRBD1 or TRBD2 (5 bases each). Sequencing was done on a sample of memory CD4+ T cells from PBMCs. Subset specified: CD45RA-negative fraction. The CDR3 here is CASSSPGRKNYEQYF. The CDR3, as DNA: TGTGCCAGCAGTTCCCCGGGACGGAAGAACTACGAGCAGTACTTC. Supplemented by reference TRBV28 and TRBJ2-7, the full variable domain reads DVKVTQSSRYLVKRTGEKVFLECVQDMDHENMFWYRQDPGLGLRLIYFSYDVKMKEKGDIPEGYSVSREKKERFSLILESASTNQTSMYLCASSSPGRKNYEQYFGPGTRLTVT.